The clone carrying this TCR beta chain showed up many times. The antigen is not known. This specimen comes from a study of molecular identifiers for immune sequencing clone quantification. Trimming stripped 5 bases from V and 2 bases from J, with 13 bases between. From germline, CDR1 is LNHDA and CDR2 SQIVND (reference sequence). This CDR3 has 15 residues. General observations from the study: Jurkat TCR RNA from one cell was spiked into roughly 1 million naive cells, and it was reportedly detectable there. Underestimation of highly expanded clone sizes could arise where identical TCR molecules share a barcode.

Sorted naive CD8 T cells were those defined as CD8+CD4-CCR7+CD45RA+. Via MiXCR, TCRdb re-called the PCR reads, giving one row per CDR3 protein. The profile shows fewer than 45,000 distinct CDR3 sequences, under 20% of them singletons. This TCR was recovered from a human donor in good health. Some libraries in this study had Jurkat cell RNA spiked in. The V gene is TRBV19, the J gene TRBJ1-5, with D tentatively TRBD1 (5 bases). Sequencing was done on a sample of naive CD8+ T cells from blood, with Jurkat cell RNA spiked in. The subset was: FACS-sorted CD8+CD4-CCR7+CD45RA+ naive T cells. Written as DNA, the CDR3 is TGTGCCAGTAGTGTCTCAGGGTATGGCAATCAGCCCCAGCATTTT. The encoded protein is CASSVSGYGNQPQHF. Using reference TRBV19 and TRBJ1-5 for the parts outside the CDR3, the full variable domain is DGGITQSPKYLFRKEGQNVTLSCEQNLNHDAMYWYRQDPGQGLRLIYYSQIVNDFQKGDIAEGYSVSREKKESFPLTVTSAQKNPTAFYLCASSVSGYGNQPQHFGDGTRLSIL.